This TCR beta chain was retrieved from a study of T cell changes during pregnancy in multiple sclerosis. Libraries were prepared by immunoSEQ multiplex PCR; TCRdb keeps only in-frame clonotypes and omits some of them. The sample carries 45,000 to 55,000 clones, 88% recorded once. This clone was found once. Germline V gene sequence: CDR1 LNHDA, CDR2 SQIVND (reference sequence). V was clipped by 5 bases and J by 4 bases, with 17 bases between them. CDR3 size: 15 residues. This receptor was obtained from a female donor with multiple sclerosis, enrolled in a pregnancy study. The rearrangement joins TRBV19 to TRBJ1-1; weak D call: TRBD1 (5 bases). The material was CD4+ T cells from peripheral blood mononuclear cells, obtained in the second trimester of pregnancy. CDR3 residues: CASSQWGEWSTEAFF. The CDR3, as DNA: TGTGCCAGTAGTCAGTGGGGGGAATGGAGCACTGAAGCTTTCTTT.